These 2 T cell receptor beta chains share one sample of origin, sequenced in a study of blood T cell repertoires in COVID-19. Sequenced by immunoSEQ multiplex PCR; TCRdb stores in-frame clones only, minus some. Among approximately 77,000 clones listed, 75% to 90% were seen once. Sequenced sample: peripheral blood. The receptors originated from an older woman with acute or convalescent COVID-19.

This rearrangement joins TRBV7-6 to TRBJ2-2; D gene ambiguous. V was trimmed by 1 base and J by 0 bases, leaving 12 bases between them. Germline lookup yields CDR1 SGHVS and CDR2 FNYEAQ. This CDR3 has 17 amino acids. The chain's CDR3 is CASSLVLSHPNTGELFF. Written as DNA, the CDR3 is TGTGCCAGCAGCTTAGTTCTTTCACACCCGAACACCGGGGAGCTGTTTTTT.

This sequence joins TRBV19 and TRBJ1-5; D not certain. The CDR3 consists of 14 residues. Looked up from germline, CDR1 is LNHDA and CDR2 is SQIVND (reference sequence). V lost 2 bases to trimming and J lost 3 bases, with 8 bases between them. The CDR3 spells CASSIKRVNQPQHF. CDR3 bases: TGTGCCAGTAGTATAAAGCGGGTCAATCAGCCCCAGCATTTT.